This T cell receptor beta chain comes out of a study of T-cell memory formation after mild COVID-19. Looking at the study overall: There were largely donor-specific TCR clusters. Study-wide results and caveats: CD4+ clones that contracted lay mainly in CM and EM; CD8+ ones lay in EMRA.

TCR alpha and TCR beta cDNA libraries carrying sample barcodes and UMIs came from 5'RACE with constant-segment primers. MiXCR, applied by TCRdb to the 5' RACE reads, yields one record per CDR3 protein. Of 350,000 to 500,000 distinct CDR3 sequences in the sample, around 17% were seen once. The CDR3 runs to 13 residues. Germline CDR1 KGHDR, CDR2 SFDVKD. Trimming removed 7 bases from V and 0 bases from J, with 5 bases in between. A few counts support this clonotype. What it recognizes is unknown. The sequence came from a man younger than 35 who had mild COVID-19 (a few samples of this study predate the infection). Cell type and time point are not known. The chain recombines TRBV24-1 with TRBJ2-2; TRBD1 is a possible D gene (5 bases). Sample: PBMCs or a T cell subset sorted from them (not recorded which). The CDR3 loop reads CATRTANTGELFF. The DNA of the CDR3 is TGTGCCACCAGGACAGCGAACACCGGGGAGCTGTTTTTT.